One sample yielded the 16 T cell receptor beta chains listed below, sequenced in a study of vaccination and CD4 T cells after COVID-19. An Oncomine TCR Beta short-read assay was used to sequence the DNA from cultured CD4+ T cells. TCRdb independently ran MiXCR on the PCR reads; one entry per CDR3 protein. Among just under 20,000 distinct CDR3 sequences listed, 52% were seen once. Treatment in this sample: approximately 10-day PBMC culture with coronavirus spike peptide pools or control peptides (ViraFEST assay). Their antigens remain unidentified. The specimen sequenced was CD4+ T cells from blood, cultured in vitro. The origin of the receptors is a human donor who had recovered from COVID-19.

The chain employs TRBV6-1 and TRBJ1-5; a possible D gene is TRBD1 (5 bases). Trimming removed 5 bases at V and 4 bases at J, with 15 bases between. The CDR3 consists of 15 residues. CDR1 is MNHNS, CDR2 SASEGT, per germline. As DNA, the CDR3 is TGTGCCAGCAGTCAAGGAGGGGTGGGGAATCAGCCCCAGCATTTT. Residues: CASSQGGVGNQPQHF.

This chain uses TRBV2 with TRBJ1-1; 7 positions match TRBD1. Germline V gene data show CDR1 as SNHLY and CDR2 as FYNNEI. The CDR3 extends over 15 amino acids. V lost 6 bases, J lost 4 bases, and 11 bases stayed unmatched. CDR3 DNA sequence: TGTGCCAGCAGAGACAGGGAAGGGCCCGCCACTGAAGCTTTCTTT. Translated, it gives CASRDREGPATEAFF.

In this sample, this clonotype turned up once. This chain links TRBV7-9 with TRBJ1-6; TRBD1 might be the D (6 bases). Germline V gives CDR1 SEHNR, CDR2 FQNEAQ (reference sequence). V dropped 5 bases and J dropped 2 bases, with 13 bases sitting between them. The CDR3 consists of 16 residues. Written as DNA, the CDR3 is TGTGCCAGCAGCCCCGGCCAGGGGACCTATAATTCACCCCTCCACTTT. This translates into CASSPGQGTYNSPLHF.

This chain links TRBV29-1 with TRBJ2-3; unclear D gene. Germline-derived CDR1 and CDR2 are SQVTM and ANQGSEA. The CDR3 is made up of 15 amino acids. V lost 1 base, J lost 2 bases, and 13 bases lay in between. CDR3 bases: TGCAGCGTTGAAGGTGGGCAGCAAAACACAGATACGCAGTATTTT. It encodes CSVEGGQQNTDTQYF.

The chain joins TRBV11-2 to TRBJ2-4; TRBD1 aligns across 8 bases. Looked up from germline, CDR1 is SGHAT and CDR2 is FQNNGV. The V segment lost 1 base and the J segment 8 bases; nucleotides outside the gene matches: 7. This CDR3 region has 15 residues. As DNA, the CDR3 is TGTGCCAGCAGCTTAGCCAGGGGGCGCACGGACATTCAGTACTTC. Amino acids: CASSLARGRTDIQYF.

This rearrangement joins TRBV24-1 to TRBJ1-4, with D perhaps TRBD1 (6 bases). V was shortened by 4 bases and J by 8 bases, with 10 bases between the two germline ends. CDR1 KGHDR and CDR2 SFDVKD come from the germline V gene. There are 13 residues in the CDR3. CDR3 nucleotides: TGTGCCACCAGTGACGTTGACAGGGAAAAACTGTTTTTT. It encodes CATSDVDREKLFF.

This CDR3 reads CASSEQLLNTEAFF. The CDR3 DNA follows: TGTGCCAGCAGTGAACAGCTTCTGAACACTGAAGCTTTCTTT. The V and J genes are TRBV6-1 and TRBJ1-1; D unclear. Germline V gives CDR1 MNHNS, CDR2 SASEGT. CDR3 size: 14 residues. With 2 bases removed from V and 0 bases from J, the gap between germline ends came to 7 bases.

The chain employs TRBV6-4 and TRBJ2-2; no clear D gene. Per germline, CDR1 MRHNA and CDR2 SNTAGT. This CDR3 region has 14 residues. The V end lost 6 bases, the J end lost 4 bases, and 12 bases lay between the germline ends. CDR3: CASRTDWGTGELFF. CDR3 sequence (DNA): TGTGCCAGCAGGACCGATTGGGGCACCGGGGAGCTGTTTTTT.

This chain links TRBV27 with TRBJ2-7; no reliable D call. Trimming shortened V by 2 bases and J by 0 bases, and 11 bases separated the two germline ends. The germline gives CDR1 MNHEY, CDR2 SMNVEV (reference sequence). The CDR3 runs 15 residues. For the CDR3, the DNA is TGTGCCAGCAGTTTACAACCCTACCCCTCCTACGAGCAGTACTTC. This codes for CASSLQPYPSYEQYF.

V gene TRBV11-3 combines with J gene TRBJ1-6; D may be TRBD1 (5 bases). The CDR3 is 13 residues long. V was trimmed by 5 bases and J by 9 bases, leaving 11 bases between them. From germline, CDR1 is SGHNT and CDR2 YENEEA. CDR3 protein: CASSLQGGSPLHF. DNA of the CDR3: TGTGCCAGCAGCCTCCAGGGTGGTTCACCCCTCCACTTT.

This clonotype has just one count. The DNA for the CDR3 is TGTGCCACCAGTGATCCGGGACGGCAAGAGACCCAGTACTTC. Encoded protein: CATSDPGRQETQYF. V and J are TRBV24-1 and TRBJ2-5; the D call may be TRBD1 or TRBD2 (5 bases each). Trimming cost V 3 bases and J 2 bases, with 9 bases left between them. This CDR3 comprises 14 residues. The germline CDR1 and CDR2 sequences are KGHDR and SFDVKD.

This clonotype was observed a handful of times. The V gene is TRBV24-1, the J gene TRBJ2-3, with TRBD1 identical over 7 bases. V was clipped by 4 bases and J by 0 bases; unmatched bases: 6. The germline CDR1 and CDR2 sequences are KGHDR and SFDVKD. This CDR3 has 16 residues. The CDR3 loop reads CATSDPTGISTDTQYF. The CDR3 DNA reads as TGTGCCACCAGTGACCCGACAGGGATCAGCACAGATACGCAGTATTTT.

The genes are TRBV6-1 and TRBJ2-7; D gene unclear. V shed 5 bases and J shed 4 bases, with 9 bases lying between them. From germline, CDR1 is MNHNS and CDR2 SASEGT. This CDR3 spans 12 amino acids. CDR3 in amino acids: CASSLVGYEQYF. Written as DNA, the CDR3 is TGTGCCAGCAGTCTCGTAGGTTACGAGCAGTACTTC.

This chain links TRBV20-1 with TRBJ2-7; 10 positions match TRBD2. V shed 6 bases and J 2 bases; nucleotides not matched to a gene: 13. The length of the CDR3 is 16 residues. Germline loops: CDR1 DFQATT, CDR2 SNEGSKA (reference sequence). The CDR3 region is CSAISSGSSGTYEQYF. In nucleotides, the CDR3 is TGCAGTGCCATTTCTAGCGGGAGCTCCGGGACCTACGAGCAGTACTTC.

CDR3 DNA sequence: TGTGCCAGCAGCCCGGTCGAAAACACCATATATTTT. Translation: CASSPVENTIYF. This chain links TRBV7-9 with TRBJ1-3; D remains unclear. V was pared by 5 bases and J by 6 bases, with 8 bases between. This CDR3 spans 12 amino acids. Germline CDR1 is SEHNR and CDR2 is FQNEAQ (reference sequence).

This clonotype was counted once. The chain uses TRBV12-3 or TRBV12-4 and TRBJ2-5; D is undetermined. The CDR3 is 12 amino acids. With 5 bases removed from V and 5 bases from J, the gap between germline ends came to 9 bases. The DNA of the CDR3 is TGTGCCAGCAGTCAGACGGTCGAGACCCAGTACTTC. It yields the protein CASSQTVETQYF.